Each of the 21 T cell receptor beta chains below was sequenced from the same sample in a study of control samples from healthy donors and cancer patients. The data were produced by immunoSEQ multiplex PCR, yet TCRdb's version contains in-frame clones alone and is incomplete. The sample shows 150,000 to 200,000 clones, 88% of them seen only once. Sequenced: blood. The receptors were gathered from a woman aged 30 to 39 in good health.

This clone occurred a few times. The chain is built from TRBV5-6 and TRBJ1-1; TRBD1 matches at 9 bases. V dropped 2 bases and J dropped 4; count of bases not matched to a gene: 9. Germline V gives CDR1 SGHDT, CDR2 YYEEEE. This CDR3 contains 16 residues. In DNA form, the CDR3 reads TGTGCCAGCAGCTTAAGGACAGGGGTGTTAGTCACTGAAGCTTTCTTT. This encodes CASSLRTGVLVTEAFF.

CDR3 nucleotides: TGCGCCAGCAGCTTGGACTGGACCTACGAGCAGTACGTC. Translated, it gives CASSLDWTYEQYV. J is TRBJ2-7 and V is TRBV5-1, with unresolved D. The germline V gene encodes CDR1 SGHRS and CDR2 YFSETQ. Trimming took off 0 bases at V and 2 bases at J, with 6 bases between the two ends. The CDR3 consists of 13 residues.

The J gene is TRBJ1-2, the V gene TRBV3-1 (or the pseudogene TRBV3-2), with D perhaps TRBD1 (5 bases). Germline V CDR1 and CDR2: LGHDT, YNNKEL (reference sequence). Trimming removed 3 bases from V and 8 bases from J, with 19 bases in between. CDR3 size: 15 residues. CDR3 nucleotide sequence: TGTGCCAGCAGCCATGATACCCTGGGGGAGAGGGGCTACACCTTC. The encoded protein is CASSHDTLGERGYTF.

The chain combines TRBV28 with TRBJ1-4; tentatively, D is TRBD1 (5 bases). Germline V CDR1 and CDR2: MDHEN, SYDVKM. The CDR3 loop spans 17 amino acids. V gave up 2 bases and J gave up 8 bases, with 21 bases separating them. The CDR3 reads CASSLQNMGDLGEKLFF. In DNA form, the CDR3 reads TGTGCCAGCAGTTTACAAAATATGGGGGATCTGGGAGAAAAACTGTTTTTT. Full variable domain (outside the CDR3, taken from reference TRBV28 and TRBJ1-4): DVKVTQSSRYLVKRTGEKVFLECVQDMDHENMFWYRQDPGLGLRLIYFSYDVKMKEKGDIPEGYSVSREKKERFSLILESASTNQTSMYLCASSLQNMGDLGEKLFFGSGTQLSVL.

This clone appeared a single time. The chain recombines TRBV5-1 with TRBJ2-7; D uncertain. Germline V gene data show CDR1 as SGHRS and CDR2 as YFSETQ. The V end was cut by 0 bases, the J end by 4 bases, with 8 bases between. This CDR3 spans 13 amino acids. This CDR3 reads CASSLAGPYEQYF. In nucleotides, the CDR3 is TGCGCCAGCAGCTTGGCCGGACCTTACGAGCAGTACTTC.

As DNA, the CDR3 is TGCGCCAGCAGTCAAAGCTCTGGAAACACCATATATTTT. This translates into CASSQSSGNTIYF. This rearrangement joins TRBV10-2 to TRBJ1-3; D is unresolved. The CDR3 is made up of 13 amino acids. The germline V gene encodes CDR1 WSHSY and CDR2 SAAADI. V lost 5 bases, J lost 0 bases, and 5 bases lay in between.

In nucleotides, the CDR3 is TGTGCCAGCAGCGTAGACCTTAGCGGGAGTGGGACAGATACGCAGTATTTT. Translated, it gives CASSVDLSGSGTDTQYF. V is TRBV9 and J is TRBJ2-3, with 9 bases identical to TRBD2. The germline CDR1 and CDR2 sequences are SGDLS and YYNGEE. The trim removed 0 bases at V and 3 bases at J, leaving 8 bases unmatched. The CDR3 consists of 17 residues.

The chain is built from TRBV2 and TRBJ2-5, with a possible D match to TRBD2 (6 bases). Trimming shortened V by 3 bases and J by 5 bases, and 10 bases separated the two germline ends. The CDR3 has 13 residues. CDR1 and CDR2 from the germline V gene are SNHLY and FYNNEI. The CDR3 DNA reads TGTGCCAGCAGTGAGGCGGGGCGGGAGACCCAGTACTTC. This translates into CASSEAGRETQYF.

The CDR3 DNA reads TGTGCCAGCAGCCAAGATTACCGAAATCAGCCCCAGCATTTT. Translated: CASSQDYRNQPQHF. The chain employs TRBV3-1 (or the pseudogene TRBV3-2) and TRBJ1-5; no clear D. The CDR3 spans 14 residues. Germline CDR1 and CDR2: LGHDT and YNNKEL (reference sequence). V lost 0 bases and J lost 4, with 7 bases in between.

This rearrangement joins TRBV6-5 to TRBJ2-3, with 10 bases matching TRBD2. With V trimmed by 0 bases and J by 5 bases, 5 bases remained unmatched. This CDR3 contains 16 residues. The germline V gene has CDR1 MNHEY and CDR2 SVGAGI. This CDR3 is CASSYSASGSGDTQYF. CDR3 DNA: TGTGCCAGCAGTTACTCGGCTAGCGGGAGTGGAGATACGCAGTATTTT.

The V and J genes are TRBV29-1 and TRBJ2-7; D not resolved. Between the trimmed V and J ends, which lost 4 bases and 0 bases, there was a span of 10 bases. The CDR3 consists of 13 residues. CDR1 is SQVTM and CDR2 is ANQGSEA in the germline V gene. The CDR3 spells CSVVGLTSYEQYF. The CDR3 DNA sequence: TGCAGCGTTGTAGGGCTGACCTCCTACGAGCAGTACTTC.

This chain connects TRBV15 to TRBJ2-1, with a possible D match to TRBD2 (5 bases). V dropped 0 bases and J dropped 8 bases, with 11 bases sitting between them. The germline CDR1 and CDR2 sequences are LNHNV and YYDKDF (reference sequence). This CDR3 has 14 residues. CDR3 sequence reads: CATSRDRGKDEQFF. The CDR3 DNA reads as TGTGCCACCAGCAGAGATCGGGGTAAGGATGAGCAGTTCTTC. The entire variable domain, with the rest obtained from reference TRBV15 and TRBJ2-1, is as follows: DAMVIQNPRYQVTQFGKPVTLSCSQTLNHNVMYWYQQKSSQAPKLLFHYYDKDFNNEADTPDNFQSRRPNTSFCFLDIRSPGLGDTAMYLCATSRDRGKDEQFFGPGTRLTVL.

This clone appeared a single time. This chain links TRBV7-2 with TRBJ1-2; no reliable D call. Germline V lookup: CDR1 SGHTA, CDR2 FQGNSA. V dropped 0 bases and J dropped 6 bases, with 11 bases sitting between them. The CDR3 covers 14 residues. CDR3 region: CASSLALMGHGYTF. CDR3 bases: TGTGCCAGCAGCTTAGCTCTTATGGGCCATGGCTACACCTTC.

The chain carries TRBV12-3 or TRBV12-4 and TRBJ1-2, with D possibly matching TRBD1 (5 bases). The CDR3 is 13 residues long. Trimming cost V 5 bases and J 1 base, with 8 bases left between them. CDR3 in amino acids: CASSAQVNYGYTF. DNA for the CDR3: TGTGCCAGCAGTGCACAGGTTAACTATGGCTACACCTTC.

The chain has TRBV2 and TRBJ2-5; 12 bases are shared with TRBD2. In germline, CDR1 is SNHLY, CDR2 FYNNEI. The V and J ends lost 5 bases and 5 bases, in that order; junction bases with no gene match: 9. This CDR3 has 16 amino acids. The CDR3 bases are TGTGCCAGCAGTTCGTCTAGCGGGGGGGCCTGGGAGACCCAGTACTTC. Amino acids: CASSSSSGGAWETQYF.

Only one count was recorded for this clone. The chain combines TRBV30 with TRBJ1-6; D may be TRBD1 (5 bases). Germline V CDR1 and CDR2: GTSNPN, SVGIG (reference sequence). The CDR3 contains 15 residues. Trimming removed 1 base from V and 8 bases from J, with 15 bases in between. CDR3 amino acids: CAWSGRVNSDSPLHF. The CDR3 DNA reads as TGTGCCTGGAGTGGCAGGGTCAACTCGGATTCACCCCTCCACTTT. The complete variable domain, with remaining parts taken from reference TRBV30 and TRBJ1-6, reads SQTIHQWPATLVQPVGSPLSLECTVEGTSNPNLYWYRQAAGRGLQLLFYSVGIGQISSEVPQNLSASRPQDRQFILSSKKLLLSDSGFYLCAWSGRVNSDSPLHFGNGTRLTVT.

This rearrangement joins TRBV30 to TRBJ1-1; 8 positions match TRBD1. Germline V gene data show CDR1 as GTSNPN and CDR2 as SVGIG (reference sequence). The length of the CDR3 is 14 residues. Trimming took 0 bases from V and 5 from J; bases not matched to a gene: 5. The CDR3 sequence: CAWSVGQGATEAFF. For the CDR3, the DNA is TGTGCCTGGAGTGTTGGGCAGGGGGCGACTGAAGCTTTCTTT.

The chain joins TRBV14 to TRBJ1-6; no definite D call. CDR1 is SGHDN, CDR2 FVKESK, per germline. The CDR3 is made up of 13 amino acids. The germline V and J ends were trimmed by 2 bases and 7 bases, with 6 bases remaining between them. CDR3 in DNA: TGTGCCAGCAGCCAACAGATGAATTCACCCCTCCACTTT. Its translation: CASSQQMNSPLHF.

This clone was detected once. CDR3: CASSLEDQPQHF. The CDR3 nucleotides are TGTGCCAGCAGCTTGGAGGATCAGCCCCAGCATTTT. The chain links TRBV5-6 to TRBJ1-5; unclear D gene. The CDR3 is 12 residues long. The ends were cut back, 0 bases at V and 5 bases at J, with 3 bases in the middle. CDR1 and CDR2 (germline): SGHDT, YYEEEE.

This clone has just a few counts. CDR3 region: CASSPQGIGTEAFF. The DNA of the CDR3 is TGTGCCAGCTCACCACAGGGAATAGGCACTGAAGCTTTCTTT. The chain recombines TRBV18 with TRBJ1-1; D is unresolved. The CDR3 extends over 14 amino acids. Germline assignment: CDR1 KGHSH and CDR2 LQKENI. V was shortened by 1 base and J by 4 bases, with 10 bases between the two germline ends.

The chain has TRBV5-3 and TRBJ1-2; tentative D call: TRBD1 (5 bases). TRBV5-3 is an ORF; its function is uncertain. This CDR3 comprises 15 residues. Between the trimmed V and J ends, which lost 0 bases and 0 bases, there was a span of 9 bases. Here the CDR3 DNA reads TGTGCCAGAAGCTTGGGGGGCGGATCTAACTATGGCTACACCTTC. Amino acids: CARSLGGGSNYGYTF.